This T cell receptor (beta chain) derives from a study of blood T cell repertoires in COVID-19 (dated by TCRdb to 2018 to 2020). Regarding the complete study: Samples from collaborators originated in the United States, Italy and Spain and spanned both the acute and convalescent phases of COVID-19. The prospective study material was composed of cDNA or gDNA derived from T cells, B-cell-depleted T cells, or PBMCs. Subjects who had been exposed to COVID-19, were actively infected with it, or had recovered from it provided the deeply sampled blood TCRbeta repertoires that made up the dataset. The repertoires were released in a freely available public database intended as a resource for research on the immune response to SARS-CoV-2. The samples were drawn from two sources: the first 160 participants of the ongoing ImmuneRACE study, and approximately 1,300 subjects contributed by 6 global collaborators. A de-identified subject ID, COVID-19 status, age in years and sex were almost always included in the sample metadata. Where HLA class I and class II types were available, the types were taken from metadata supplied by the sample provider, not from assay-based typing. Summary of the overall study and its limitations: How much clinical and demographic metadata was included differed by source and by participant, and the metadata was provided uncurated.

Each collaborating institution followed its own protocols to collect whole blood in K2EDTA tubes. For TCRbeta analysis, collaborators shipped samples in one of three forms: frozen whole blood, isolated PBMCs, or DNA extracted from either of those sample types. With respect to this clone: No antigen is known for it. Base qualities were left out, and no much larger clone turns up one base away.

Compared with germline, V lacks 1 base and J lacks 1 base; bases without a gene match: 4. The CDR3 runs 16 residues from the cysteine to the phenylalanine. Of the read, only the CDR3 DNA is kept; its 48 bases are in frame from base 1. The germline V gene (reference sequence) yields PRHDT for CDR1 and FYEKMQ for CDR2. TCRbeta CDR3 regions were amplified from genomic DNA by means of the immunoSEQ Assay, a bias-controlled multiplex PCR. Concerning the study's data processing: The number of nucleated cells in each sample was estimated from the amplification of reference gene primers within the assay. Sequence reads were collapsed and filtered to measure the absolute abundance of every unique TCRbeta CDR3 rearrangement. For each sample, productive Simpson clonality was calculated by taking the square root of Simpson's diversity index across productive rearrangements. TCRdb took over this immuneACCESS table, retaining in-frame rearrangements with V and J assigned. Such tables are incomplete; in checked studies, under half of the missing clones stem from an unresolved V gene, and the remainder is unexplained. That table furnishes V, J and clone size, whereas the DNA furnished D and trimming. The sample table holds 120,000 or so clones, of which 81% were seen once. Clones ranked in the top ten supply around 4% of the sample.

The rearrangement combines TRBV13 with TRBJ2-7; 10 of the junction bases match TRBD1. This receptor was taken from a woman between 45 and 60 years old with acute or convalescent COVID-19. Material for sequencing was peripheral blood. This receptor has the CDR3 CASSLATGGYSYEQYF. The bases are TGTGCCAGCAGCTTAGCGACAGGGGGCTATTCCTACGAGCAGTACTTC.